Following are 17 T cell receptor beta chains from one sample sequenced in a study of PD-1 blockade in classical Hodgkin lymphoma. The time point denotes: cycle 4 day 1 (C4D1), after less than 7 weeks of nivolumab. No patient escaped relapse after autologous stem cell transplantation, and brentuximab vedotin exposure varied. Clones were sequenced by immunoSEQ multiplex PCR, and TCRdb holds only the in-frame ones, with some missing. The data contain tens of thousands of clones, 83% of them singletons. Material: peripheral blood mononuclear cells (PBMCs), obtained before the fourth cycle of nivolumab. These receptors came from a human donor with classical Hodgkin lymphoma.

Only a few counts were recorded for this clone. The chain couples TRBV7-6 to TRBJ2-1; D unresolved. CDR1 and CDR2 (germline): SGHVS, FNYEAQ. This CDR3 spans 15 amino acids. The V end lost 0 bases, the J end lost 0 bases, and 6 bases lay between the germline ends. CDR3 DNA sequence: TGTGCCAGCAGCTTAGCGCACAGCTCCTACAATGAGCAGTTCTTC. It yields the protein CASSLAHSSYNEQFF.

CDR3 DNA sequence: TGTGCCACCACCTGGAGGGTGGGGCGTAATGAAGCTTTCTTT. It yields the protein CATTWRVGRNEAFF. This rearrangement joins TRBV7-9 to TRBJ1-1; the D gene is possibly TRBD1 (5 bases). From germline, CDR1 is SEHNR and CDR2 FQNEAQ (reference sequence). The CDR3 covers 14 residues. Trimming removed 10 bases from V and 7 bases from J, with 22 bases in between. The whole variable domain, filled in from reference TRBV7-9 and TRBJ1-1, reads DTGVSQNPRHKITKRGQNVTFRCDPISEHNRLYWYRQTLGQGPEFLTYFQNEAQLEKSRLLSDRFSAERPKGSFSTLEIQRTEQGDSAMYLCATTWRVGRNEAFFGQGTRLTVV.

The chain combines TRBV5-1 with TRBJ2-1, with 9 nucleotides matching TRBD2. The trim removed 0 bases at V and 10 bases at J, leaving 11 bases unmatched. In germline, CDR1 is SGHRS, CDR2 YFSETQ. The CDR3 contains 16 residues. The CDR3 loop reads CASSLERGDLVGEQFF. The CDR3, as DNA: TGCGCCAGCAGCTTGGAGCGGGGGGATCTTGTTGGAGAGCAGTTCTTC.

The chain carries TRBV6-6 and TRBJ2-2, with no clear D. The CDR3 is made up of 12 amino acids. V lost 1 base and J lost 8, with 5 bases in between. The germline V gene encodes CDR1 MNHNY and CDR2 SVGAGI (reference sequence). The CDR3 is CASSYFNGELFF. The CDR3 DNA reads TGTGCCAGCAGTTACTTCAATGGGGAGCTGTTTTTT.

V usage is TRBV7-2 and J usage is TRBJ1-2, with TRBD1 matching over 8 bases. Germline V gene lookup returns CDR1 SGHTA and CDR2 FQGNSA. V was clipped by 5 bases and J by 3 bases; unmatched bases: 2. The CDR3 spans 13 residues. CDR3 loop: CASSPGQDYGYTF. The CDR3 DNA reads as TGTGCCAGCAGCCCGGGACAGGACTATGGCTACACCTTC. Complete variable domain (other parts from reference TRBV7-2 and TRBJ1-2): GAGVSQSPSNKVTEKGKDVELRCDPISGHTALYWYRQSLGQGLEFLIYFQGNSAPDKSGLPSDRFSAERTGGSVSTLTIQRTQQEDSAVYLCASSPGQDYGYTFGSGTRLTVV.

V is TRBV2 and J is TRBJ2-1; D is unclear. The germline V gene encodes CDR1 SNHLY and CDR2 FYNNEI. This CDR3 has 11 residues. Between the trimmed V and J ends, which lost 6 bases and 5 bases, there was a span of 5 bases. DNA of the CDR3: TGTGCCAGCAGGGAAAACAATGAGCAGTTCTTC. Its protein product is CASRENNEQFF.

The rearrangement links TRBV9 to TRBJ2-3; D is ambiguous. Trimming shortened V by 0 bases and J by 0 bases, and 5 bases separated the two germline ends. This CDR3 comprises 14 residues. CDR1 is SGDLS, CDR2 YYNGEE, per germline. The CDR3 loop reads CASSVGPSTDTQYF. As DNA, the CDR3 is TGTGCCAGCAGCGTAGGCCCTAGCACAGATACGCAGTATTTT.

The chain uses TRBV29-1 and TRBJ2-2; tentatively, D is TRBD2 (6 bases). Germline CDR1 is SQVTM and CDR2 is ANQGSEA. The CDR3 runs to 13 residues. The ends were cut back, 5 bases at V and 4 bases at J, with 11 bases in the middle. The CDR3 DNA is TGCAGCGTTTCGGAGGGCTCCACCGGGGAGCTGTTTTTT. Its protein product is CSVSEGSTGELFF.

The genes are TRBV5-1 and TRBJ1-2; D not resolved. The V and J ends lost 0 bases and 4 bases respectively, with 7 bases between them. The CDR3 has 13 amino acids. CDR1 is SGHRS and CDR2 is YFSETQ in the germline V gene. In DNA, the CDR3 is TGCGCCAGCAGCTTGGCACCGAGCTATGGCTACACCTTC. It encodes CASSLAPSYGYTF.

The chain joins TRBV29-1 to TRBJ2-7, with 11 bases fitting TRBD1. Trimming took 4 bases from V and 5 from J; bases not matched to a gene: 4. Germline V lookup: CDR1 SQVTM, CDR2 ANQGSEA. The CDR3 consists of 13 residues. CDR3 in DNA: TGCAGCGTTGGGGACAGGGGGTACAACGAGCAGTACTTC. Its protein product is CSVGDRGYNEQYF.

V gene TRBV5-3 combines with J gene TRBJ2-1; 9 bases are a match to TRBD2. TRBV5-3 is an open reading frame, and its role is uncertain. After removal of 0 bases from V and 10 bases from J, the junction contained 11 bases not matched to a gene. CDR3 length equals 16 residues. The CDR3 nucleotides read TGTGCCAGAAGCTTGGAGTGTAGCGGGAGTCTTCCCGAGCAGTTCTTC. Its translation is CARSLECSGSLPEQFF.

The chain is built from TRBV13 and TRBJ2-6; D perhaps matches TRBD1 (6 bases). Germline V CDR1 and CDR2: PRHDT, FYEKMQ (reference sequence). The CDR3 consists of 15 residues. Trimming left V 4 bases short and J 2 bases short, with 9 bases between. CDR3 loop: CASSSRTAGANVLTF. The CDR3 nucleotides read TGTGCCAGCAGCTCGAGGACAGCTGGGGCCAACGTCCTGACTTTC.

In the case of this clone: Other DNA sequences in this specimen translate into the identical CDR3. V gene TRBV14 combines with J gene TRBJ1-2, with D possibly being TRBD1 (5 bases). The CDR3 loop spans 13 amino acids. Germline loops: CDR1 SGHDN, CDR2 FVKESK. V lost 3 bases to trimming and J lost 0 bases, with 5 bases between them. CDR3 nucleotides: TGTGCCAGCAGCCAGGGGGCTAACTATGGCTACACCTTC. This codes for CASSQGANYGYTF. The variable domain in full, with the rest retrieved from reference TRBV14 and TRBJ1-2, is EAGVTQFPSHSVIEKGQTVTLRCDPISGHDNLYWYRRVMGKEIKFLLHFVKESKQDESGMPNNRFLAERTGGTYSTLKVQPAELEDSGVYFCASSQGANYGYTFGSGTRLTVV.

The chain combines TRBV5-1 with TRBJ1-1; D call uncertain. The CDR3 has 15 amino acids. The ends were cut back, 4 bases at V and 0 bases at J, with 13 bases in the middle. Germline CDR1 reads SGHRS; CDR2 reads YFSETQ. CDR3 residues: CASSAAMTVNTEAFF. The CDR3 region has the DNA TGCGCCAGCAGCGCGGCGATGACGGTGAACACTGAAGCTTTCTTT.

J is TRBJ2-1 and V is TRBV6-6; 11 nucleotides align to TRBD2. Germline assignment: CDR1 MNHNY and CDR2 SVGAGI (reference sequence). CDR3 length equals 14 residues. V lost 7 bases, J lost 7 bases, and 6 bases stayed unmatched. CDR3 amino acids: CASKLAGGINEQFF. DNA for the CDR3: TGTGCCAGCAAGCTAGCGGGAGGAATAAATGAGCAGTTCTTC.

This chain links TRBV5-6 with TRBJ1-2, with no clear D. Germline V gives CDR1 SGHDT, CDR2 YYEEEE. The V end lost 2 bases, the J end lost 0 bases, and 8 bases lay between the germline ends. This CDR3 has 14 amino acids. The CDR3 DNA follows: TGTGCCAGCAGCTTCGACGGGGCTAACTATGGCTACACCTTC. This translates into CASSFDGANYGYTF.

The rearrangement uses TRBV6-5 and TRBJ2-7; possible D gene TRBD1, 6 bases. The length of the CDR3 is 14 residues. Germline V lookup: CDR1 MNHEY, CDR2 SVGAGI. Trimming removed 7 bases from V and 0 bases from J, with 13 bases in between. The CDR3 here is CASIRQADSYEQYF. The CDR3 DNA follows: TGTGCCAGCATTAGACAGGCTGACTCCTACGAGCAGTACTTC.